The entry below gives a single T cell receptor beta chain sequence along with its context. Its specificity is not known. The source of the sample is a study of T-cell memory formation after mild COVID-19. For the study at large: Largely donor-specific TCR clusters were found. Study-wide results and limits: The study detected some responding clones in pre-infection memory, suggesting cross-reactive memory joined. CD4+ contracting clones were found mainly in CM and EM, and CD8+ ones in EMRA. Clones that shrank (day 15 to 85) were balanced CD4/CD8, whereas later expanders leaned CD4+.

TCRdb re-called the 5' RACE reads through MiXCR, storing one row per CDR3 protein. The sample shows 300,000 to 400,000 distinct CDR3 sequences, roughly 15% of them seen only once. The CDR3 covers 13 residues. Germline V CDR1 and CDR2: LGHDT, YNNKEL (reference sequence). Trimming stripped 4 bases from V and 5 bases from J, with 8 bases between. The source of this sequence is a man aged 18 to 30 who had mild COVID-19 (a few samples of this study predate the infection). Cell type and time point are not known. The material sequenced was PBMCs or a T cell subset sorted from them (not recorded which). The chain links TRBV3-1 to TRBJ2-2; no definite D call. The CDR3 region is CASSLMRTGELFF. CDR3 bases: TGTGCCAGCAGCCTTATGAGGACCGGGGAGCTGTTTTTT.